What follows is one T cell receptor beta chain and its context. This sample is drawn from a study of cytomegalovirus exposure and HLA in healthy donors. Primers: 60 Vbeta forward and 13 Jbeta reverse. Sequencing was performed with immunoSEQ multiplex PCR; in TCRdb, only in-frame clones are kept and a portion is missing. Found here are about 150,000 clones, approximately 84% of them singletons; the top ten hold roughly 5%. Germline values: CDR1 MNHNS, CDR2 SASEGT. The CDR3 totals 15 residues. J gave up 3 bases and V 5 bases, and 7 bases lay outside the gene matches. The rearrangement links TRBV6-1 to TRBJ1-5; 7 nucleotides align to TRBD1. The clonotype comes from a man aged 18 to 30 in good health and CMV-seronegative. Sequencing input: PBMCs. The CDR3 here is CASSLQGRPNQPQHF. Here the CDR3 DNA reads TGTGCCAGCAGTCTACAGGGGCGTCCCAATCAGCCCCAGCATTTT.